A single sample gave rise to the 11 T cell receptor beta chains below, sequenced in a study of T-cell reconstitution after alpha-beta-depleted transplantation in children. A TCRbeta library incorporating unique molecular identifiers was prepared. One entry per CDR3 protein results from TCRdb running MiXCR on the PCR reads. This table holds about 400,000 distinct CDR3 sequences, 10% to 15% found once. Source: PBMCs, taken from the stem cell graft. These receptors were taken from a human donor who donated a stem cell graft to a child with Fanconi anemia.

As to this clonotype: Just one base apart from a much larger clone, this may be a read error. The chain has TRBV20-1 and TRBJ2-7; D is possibly TRBD1 or TRBD2 (5 bases each). The DNA end lines up better with TRBJ2-1; the J call may be wrong. The CDR3 runs 13 residues. In germline, CDR1 is DFQATT, CDR2 SNEGSKA (reference sequence). The CDR3 sequence: CSARPGTPYEQFF. CDR3 bases: TGCAGTGCTAGACCCGGGACCCCCTACGAGCAGTTCTTC.

The J gene is TRBJ1-5, the V gene TRBV5-1; D remains unclear. From germline, CDR1 is SGHRS and CDR2 YFSETQ. V shed 4 bases and J shed 5 bases, with 13 bases lying between them. There are 14 residues in the CDR3. CDR3 residues: CASSPGKLDQPQHF. The CDR3 DNA follows: TGCGCCAGCAGCCCCGGCAAATTGGATCAGCCCCAGCATTTT.

This clonotype was recorded at least ten times. The chain links TRBV27 to TRBJ2-1; D gene ambiguous. Germline V lookup: CDR1 MNHEY, CDR2 SMNVEV (reference sequence). This CDR3 is built from 12 residues. V was pared by 4 bases and J by 3 bases, with 4 bases between. In DNA form, the CDR3 reads TGTGCCAGCAGTTCGATCTACAATGAGCAGTTCTTC. Its protein product is CASSSIYNEQFF.

The J gene is TRBJ2-3, the V gene TRBV5-6; 9 bases are shared with TRBD1. Per germline, CDR1 SGHDT and CDR2 YYEEEE. J was trimmed by 3 bases and V by 3 bases; bases with no gene match: 2. The CDR3 totals 14 residues. In DNA form, the CDR3 reads TGTGCCAGCAGCTACGGGACAGGGACAGATACGCAGTATTTT. Translation gives CASSYGTGTDTQYF. Together with reference TRBV5-6 and TRBJ2-3, the CDR3 gives the full variable domain: DAGVTQSPTHLIKTRGQQVTLRCSPKSGHDTVSWYQQALGQGPQFIFQYYEEEERQRGNFPDRFSGHQFPNYSSELNVNALLLGDSALYLCASSYGTGTDTQYFGPGTRLTVL.

In this sample, this clonotype turned up many times. The V gene is TRBV2, the J gene TRBJ2-5; D might be TRBD1 or TRBD2, each matching 5 bases. Germline V CDR1 and CDR2: SNHLY, FYNNEI. V was cut by 10 bases and J by 3 bases, with 12 bases left in between. CDR3 length: 12 residues. CDR3 coding DNA: TGTGCCACCGCAGGGACGGAAGAGACCCAGTACTTC. This gives the protein CATAGTEETQYF.

This clonotype was counted once. The chain joins TRBV5-6 to TRBJ2-5; TRBD2 aligns across 7 bases. CDR3 length: 16 residues. Trimming at V came to 0 bases and at J to 1 base, leaving 6 bases not matched to a gene. In germline, CDR1 is SGHDT, CDR2 YYEEEE. The CDR3 DNA is TGTGCCAGCAGCTTGGTCGCGCGGGGGAGCCAAGAGACCCAGTACTTC. It translates to CASSLVARGSQETQYF. Full variable domain (missing parts from reference TRBV5-6 and TRBJ2-5): DAGVTQSPTHLIKTRGQQVTLRCSPKSGHDTVSWYQQALGQGPQFIFQYYEEEERQRGNFPDRFSGHQFPNYSSELNVNALLLGDSALYLCASSLVARGSQETQYFGPGTRLLVL.

This clonotype has at least ten counts. V and J are TRBV9 and TRBJ2-1; possible D gene TRBD1, 6 bases. The CDR3 totals 15 residues. Germline CDR1 SGDLS, CDR2 YYNGEE. V lost 2 bases and J 5 bases, leaving 14 bases between the germline ends. The CDR3 protein is CASSVRTVKDNEQFF. The CDR3 DNA sequence: TGTGCCAGCAGCGTCCGGACAGTAAAAGACAATGAGCAGTTCTTC.

In its sample, this clonotype was seen many times. The CDR3, as DNA: TGTGCCAGCAGCTTAGAGACAGGGGGACTCAAAAACATTCAGTACTTC. The encoded protein is CASSLETGGLKNIQYF. The V and J genes are TRBV7-2 and TRBJ2-4, with 9 bases matching TRBD1. Germline V CDR1 and CDR2: SGHTA, FQGNSA. The junction had 4 bases not matched to a gene; V was cut back by 1 base and J by 3 bases. This CDR3 is built from 16 residues.

This clonotype appeared many times. The V and J genes are TRBV5-1 and TRBJ1-1; D ambiguous. Germline V gene sequence: CDR1 SGHRS, CDR2 YFSETQ. V was cut by 1 base and J by 6 bases, with 16 bases left in between. The CDR3 extends over 15 amino acids. The CDR3 is CASSLSNRAEAEAFF. The DNA of the CDR3 is TGCGCCAGCAGCTTGAGTAATCGTGCCGAAGCTGAAGCTTTCTTT. Full variable domain (missing parts from reference TRBV5-1 and TRBJ1-1): KAGVTQTPRYLIKTRGQQVTLSCSPISGHRSVSWYQQTPGQGLQFLFEYFSETQRNKGNFPGRFSGRQFSNSRSEMNVSTLELGDSALYLCASSLSNRAEAEAFFGQGTRLTVV.

V usage is TRBV7-9 and J usage is TRBJ2-5; D is possibly TRBD2 (6 bases). V shed 1 base and J shed 7 bases, with 16 bases lying between them. CDR3 length: 15 amino acids. CDR1 and CDR2 from the germline V gene are SEHNR and FQNEAQ (reference sequence). As DNA, the CDR3 is TGTGCCAGCAGCTTAGACTTCCGGACTAAAGCGACCCAGTACTTC. Translated: CASSLDFRTKATQYF.

DNA of the CDR3: TGTGCCAGCAGTTCGTCCGGGACAGGGTTCAACGAGCAGTACTTC. Translated, it gives CASSSSGTGFNEQYF. The chain joins TRBV12-3 or TRBV12-4 to TRBJ2-7; 9 nucleotides agree with TRBD1. The CDR3 runs 15 residues. V lost 4 bases, J lost 5 bases, and 9 bases stayed unmatched.